These T cell receptor beta chains were read from a single sample in a study of blood T cell repertoires in COVID-19. Generated by immunoSEQ multiplex PCR, the TCRdb table keeps only in-frame clones and is missing some. The table records some 350,000 clones, around 91% of them present only once. The sequenced sample was peripheral blood. The receptors were sampled from a man aged 18-30 years with active or convalescent COVID-19. The CDR3 runs from the conserved cysteine through the conserved F or W. Each record gives: J gene, clone size, V gene, D gene, CDR3 DNA, CDR3 protein. A D gene is named only where the DNA matches it firmly. The size of a clone is reported for some rows only, either as once, few or many, or as a class for expanded clones.

TRBJ2-1	.	TRBV27	.	TGTGCCAGCAGTTTAACAGGGGAGGCCTCCTACAATGAGCAGTTCTTC	CASSLTGEASYNEQFF
TRBJ2-1	.	TRBV30	TRBD2	TGTGCCTGGAGTGTAGAACTAGCGTTGGTGCAGTTCTTC	CAWSVELALVQFF
TRBJ2-3	.	TRBV7-2	TRBD1	TGTGCCAGCAGCTTACATAATGCCGGGACAGGGGTTGGTACGCAGTATTTT	CASSLHNAGTGVGTQYF
TRBJ2-1	.	TRBV4-1	.	TGCGCCAGCAGCCAGCCGCGAGTCGACAATGAGCAGTTCTTC	CASSQPRVDNEQFF
TRBJ2-1	.	TRBV7-9	.	TGTGCCAGCGAGCGTAAGGTCAACAATGAGCAGTTCTTC	CASERKVNNEQFF
TRBJ2-7	.	TRBV20-1	.	TGCAGTGCTGCTACTATTCACGAGCAGTACTTC	CSAATIHEQYF
TRBJ2-5	.	TRBV27	TRBD2	TGTGCCAGCAGTGGACGGCTAGCGGGGGTTGGGGAGACCCAGTACTTC	CASSGRLAGVGETQYF
TRBJ1-2	.	TRBV28	TRBD1	TGTGCCACCGGGACAGGGGCGCTTGGCTACACCTTC	CATGTGALGYTF
TRBJ2-3	once	TRBV19	TRBD2	TGTGCCAGTAGTAGCGGGAGGGTCTCGCTTACAGATACGCAGTATTTT	CASSSGRVSLTDTQYF
TRBJ2-5	.	TRBV9	TRBD2	TGTGCCAGCAGCGTAGCCCTAGCGGGGGGGCCGTCTGAGACCCAGTACTTC	CASSVALAGGPSETQYF
TRBJ1-6	.	TRBV30	TRBD1	TGTGCCTGGAGTCCGGACAGGGGGCTTTCACCCCTCCACTTT	CAWSPDRGLSPLHF
TRBJ2-3	.	TRBV5-1	TRBD1	TGCGCCAGCAGCTGGGGACAGTCTAGCACAGATACGCAGTATTTT	CASSWGQSSTDTQYF
TRBJ1-2	.	TRBV3-1/TRBV3-2	TRBD1	TGTGCCAGCAGTCAGACAGGGGGCTCCAGGATCTATGGCTACACCTTC	CASSQTGGSRIYGYTF
TRBJ1-4	.	TRBV11-2	.	TGTGCCAGCAGCTTAGACAGGGTATATGAAAAACTGTTTTTT	CASSLDRVYEKLFF
TRBJ2-2	once	TRBV11-3	TRBD2	TGTGCCAGCAGCTTAGATCTCGGACTAGCGGGGCACACCGGGGAGCTGTTTTTT	CASSLDLGLAGHTGELFF
TRBJ1-2	.	TRBV5-6	TRBD1	TGTGCCAGCAGTAAGCCGGGACAGGGCTATGGCTACACCTTC	CASSKPGQGYGYTF
TRBJ2-7	.	TRBV7-9	.	TGTGCCAGCAGCTTAGCTTGGTCGGAGGCGCACGAGCAGTACTTC	CASSLAWSEAHEQYF
TRBJ1-3	.	TRBV19	TRBD1	TGTGCCACGAGCACCCGACAGGGGGGGACCTCTGGAAACACCATATATTTT	CATSTRQGGTSGNTIYF
TRBJ2-7	once	TRBV6-5	TRBD1	TGTGCCAGCAGTCAGGGGGTGCTTGTAGAGCAGTACTTC	CASSQGVLVEQYF
TRBJ1-2	few	TRBV6-5	TRBD1	TGTGCCAGCAGTTACTCGGCAGGGGGCTATGGCTACACCTTC	CASSYSAGGYGYTF
TRBJ2-3	.	TRBV7-9	TRBD1	TGTGCCAGCAGTGGCCGGGACAGGAGCACAGATACGCAGTATTTT	CASSGRDRSTDTQYF
TRBJ1-2	.	TRBV27	.	TGTGCCAGCAGTTTGAAGGGGCTCGGCTATGGCTACACCTTC	CASSLKGLGYGYTF